This passage covers 18 T cell receptor beta chains from one sample sequenced in a study of shared clonotypes between healthy human individuals. Clones were read by immunoSEQ multiplex PCR, and TCRdb kept only the in-frame ones, dropping some. The repertoire holds more than 200,000 clones, with 65% as singletons. Sequencing was performed on memory CD4+ T cells sorted from blood. The subset here: CD45RA-negative fraction. Every receptor here comes from a young man in good health.

This sequence joins TRBV27 and TRBJ2-2; unclear D gene. V lost 2 bases and J lost 6, with 7 bases in between. The CDR3 has 13 residues. Germline values: CDR1 MNHEY, CDR2 SMNVEV (reference sequence). CDR3 bases: TGTGCCAGCAGTTTAATGGGCGCCGGGGAGCTGTTTTTT. Translation: CASSLMGAGELFF.

The rearrangement links TRBV5-1 to TRBJ2-7; the match to TRBD1 covers 9 bases. The trim removed 8 bases at V and 6 bases at J, leaving 9 bases unmatched. Germline-derived CDR1 and CDR2 are SGHRS and YFSETQ. CDR3 size: 13 residues. Written as DNA, the CDR3 is TGCGCCAGTAGGGACAGGGACTCCGGCGAGCAGTACTTC. It specifies CASRDRDSGEQYF.

J is TRBJ1-1 and V is TRBV7-2; 7 bases fit TRBD1. The V gene end was trimmed by 2 bases and the J gene end by 5 bases; junction bases not matched to a gene: 5. CDR1 and CDR2 from the germline V gene are SGHTA and FQGNSA. The CDR3 contains 14 residues. The CDR3 bases are TGTGCCAGCAGCTTAACAGGGGCGGATACTGAAGCTTTCTTT. Residues: CASSLTGADTEAFF.

CDR3 residues: CASSLVRGTYNEQFF. The CDR3 DNA reads as TGTGCCAGCAGCTTAGTTAGGGGGACCTACAATGAGCAGTTCTTC. This chain joins TRBV7-9 and TRBJ2-1, with D tentatively TRBD1 (6 bases). The V gene's germline CDR1 is SEHNR and CDR2 FQNEAQ (reference sequence). The CDR3 runs 15 residues. V lost 1 base to trimming and J lost 2 bases, with 9 bases between them.

V usage is TRBV18 and J usage is TRBJ2-2; the D is unclear. V was trimmed by 5 bases and J by 5 bases, leaving 9 bases between them. Germline CDR1 KGHSH, CDR2 LQKENI. CDR3 length: 13 residues. CDR3 protein: CASSDQATGELFF. The CDR3, as DNA: TGTGCCAGCTCAGACCAGGCGACCGGGGAGCTGTTTTTT.

The chain carries TRBV27 and TRBJ2-5; 8 positions agree with TRBD2. Per the germline V gene, CDR1 is MNHEY and CDR2 is SMNVEV (reference sequence). The CDR3 consists of 16 residues. Trimming at V came to 5 bases and at J to 4 bases, leaving 12 bases not matched to a gene. As DNA, the CDR3 is TGTGCCAGCAGTGCCTTTCGGGGGGGCCGGCGAGAGACCCAGTACTTC. Its protein product is CASSAFRGGRRETQYF.

With regard to this clone: At the DNA level, this CDR3 is encoded by other sequences in the same sample as well. V and J are TRBV5-4 and TRBJ2-7; tentative D call: TRBD1 (6 bases). This CDR3 region has 15 residues. The germline gives CDR1 SGHNT, CDR2 YYREEE (reference sequence). The V end lost 1 base, the J end lost 0 bases, and 11 bases lay between the germline ends. The CDR3 sequence is CASSLTRGSSYEQYF. CDR3 coding DNA: TGTGCCAGCAGCTTGACGAGGGGGAGCTCCTACGAGCAGTACTTC. The variable domain in full, with the rest retrieved from reference TRBV5-4 and TRBJ2-7, is ETGVTQSPTHLIKTRGQQVTLRCSSQSGHNTVSWYQQALGQGPQFIFQYYREEENGRGNFPPRFSGLQFPNYSSELNVNALELDDSALYLCASSLTRGSSYEQYFGPGTRLTVT.

The chain couples TRBV6-1 to TRBJ2-1; D gene ambiguous. This CDR3 contains 12 residues. V gave up 4 bases and J gave up 8 bases, with 9 bases separating them. Germline CDR1 is MNHNS and CDR2 is SASEGT. CDR3 protein: CASSASHYEQFF. Here the CDR3 DNA reads TGTGCCAGCAGTGCTTCCCACTATGAGCAGTTCTTC.

The chain links TRBV7-5 to TRBJ2-7; the D segment call TRBD1 is taken from the table without a DNA check. TRBV7-5 is labeled a pseudogene. The length of the CDR3 is 12 residues. The CDR3 loop is CASSPNTYEQYF. CDR3 nucleotides: TGTGCCAGCAGCCCCAACACCTACGAGCAGTACTTC.

In its sample, this clone was seen a few times. This chain links TRBV2 with TRBJ2-7; D is ambiguous. The germline V and J ends were trimmed by 7 bases and 1 base, with 11 bases remaining between them. This CDR3 has 13 amino acids. Germline V CDR1 and CDR2: SNHLY, FYNNEI. CDR3 sequence: CASIPLQSYEQYF. CDR3 DNA sequence: TGTGCCAGCATCCCGTTGCAGTCCTACGAGCAGTACTTC. Supplemented by reference TRBV2 and TRBJ2-7, the full variable domain reads EPEVTQTPSHQVTQMGQEVILRCVPISNHLYFYWYRQILGQKVEFLVSFYNNEISEKSEIFDDQFSVERPDGSNFTLKIRSTKLEDSAMYFCASIPLQSYEQYFGPGTRLTVT.

CDR3 in DNA: TGTGCCAGTGGGGGAATGGGGATCACCGGGGAGCTGTTTTTT. It translates to CASGGMGITGELFF. The chain has TRBV19 and TRBJ2-2; D assignment may be TRBD1 or TRBD2 (5 bases each). This CDR3 is built from 14 residues. V was clipped by 8 bases and J by 4 bases, with 14 bases between them. Germline V gene data show CDR1 as LNHDA and CDR2 as SQIVND (reference sequence).

This clone has a handful of counts. The chain uses TRBV6-1 and TRBJ2-3; the D gene is possibly TRBD2 (6 bases). Germline CDR1 reads MNHNS; CDR2 reads SASEGT. This CDR3 is 14 amino acids long. V gave up 1 base and J gave up 3 bases, with 8 bases separating them. CDR3: CASSEGLGTDTQYF. For the CDR3, the DNA is TGTGCCAGCAGTGAAGGACTAGGGACAGATACGCAGTATTTT.

The chain links TRBV30 to TRBJ1-3; D possibly corresponds to TRBD1 (5 bases). The CDR3 extends over 13 amino acids. The V and J ends lost 2 bases and 9 bases respectively, with 14 bases between them. Germline V lookup: CDR1 GTSNPN, CDR2 SVGIG (reference sequence). The CDR3 protein is CAWSRFAGGTIYF. The CDR3 coding sequence is TGTGCCTGGAGTCGATTCGCGGGGGGCACCATATATTTT.

This clone has a handful of counts. V is TRBV29-1 and J is TRBJ2-2; D is tentatively TRBD1 or TRBD2 (7 bases each). The V and J ends lost 7 bases and 5 bases respectively, with 20 bases between them. Germline CDR1 SQVTM, CDR2 ANQGSEA. This CDR3 is 15 amino acids long. CDR3 sequence (DNA): TGCAGCGCATCATCAGGGGGGGGGATGACCGGGGAGCTGTTTTTT. Protein: CSASSGGGMTGELFF.

CDR3 loop: CASTEEGAAMGNTQYF. DNA of the CDR3: TGTGCCAGCACCGAAGAGGGGGCGGCGATGGGGAATACGCAGTATTTT. V is TRBV2 and J is TRBJ2-3; TRBD1 matches 7 bases. This CDR3 contains 16 residues. V lost 7 bases to trimming and J lost 7 bases; unmatched junction nucleotides: 17. Germline V CDR1 and CDR2: SNHLY, FYNNEI.

Details on this clone: The same CDR3 is also encoded by other DNA sequences in this sample. The J gene is TRBJ1-4, the V gene TRBV18, with D uncertain. Germline V gene lookup returns CDR1 KGHSH and CDR2 LQKENI. The CDR3 length is 16 residues. V gave up 3 bases and J gave up 0 bases, with 11 bases separating them. CDR3 sequence: CASSPRTGATNEKLFF. The CDR3 DNA is TGTGCCAGCTCACCGAGGACTGGGGCAACTAATGAAAAACTGTTTTTT.

This clone was detected once. The rearrangement links TRBV10-2 to TRBJ1-1, with a weak D call TRBD1 (5 bases). The length of the CDR3 is 14 residues. CDR1 WSHSY and CDR2 SAAADI come from the germline V gene. V was shortened by 6 bases and J by 11 bases, with 22 bases between the two germline ends. The CDR3, as DNA: TGCGCCAGCAGGAGAGGACAACCGAACACTGTGGCTTTCTTT. This gives the protein CASRRGQPNTVAFF.

Here the CDR3 reads CASSEASAGGRVNNEQFF. CDR3 nucleotide sequence: TGTGCCAGCAGTGAAGCTTCAGCGGGAGGCCGTGTGAACAATGAGCAGTTCTTC. V gene TRBV6-1 combines with J gene TRBJ2-1, with TRBD2 matching 9 bases. The junction had 11 bases not matched to a gene; V was cut back by 0 bases and J by 5 bases. Germline V CDR1 and CDR2: MNHNS, SASEGT. The CDR3 length is 18 residues.